This T cell receptor (beta chain) was sequenced during a study of identifying expanded T cells in peripheral blood. V lost 4 bases and J lost 4; bases outside the gene matches: 1. The CDR3 extends over 14 amino acids. Germline V lookup: CDR1 MNHNY, CDR2 SVGAGI (reference sequence). Here immunoSEQ multiplex PCR was the method, and the copy in TCRdb shows in-frame clones only, minus some. The sample records some 70,000 clones, roughly 90% being singletons. V is TRBV6-6 and J is TRBJ1-5; 10 bases are shared with TRBD1. This sequence was found in a person aged 18-69 years in good health. Input material: blood. The CDR3 spells CASSSGQGNQPQHF. The CDR3 DNA follows: TGTGCCAGCAGTTCGGGACAGGGGAATCAGCCCCAGCATTTT.